This T cell receptor (beta chain) stems from a study of cytomegalovirus exposure and HLA in healthy donors. Whole-study results and caveats: Prior analysis indicated that the majority of TCR beta V segments exhibited productivity approximately 87% or approximately 30% of the time.

This CDR3 has 13 amino acids. CDR1 SNHLY and CDR2 FYNNEI come from the germline V gene. Deletions cut 6 bases from V and 4 bases from J, with 12 bases between. Concerning this clone itself: Its antigen is still unknown.

A multiplex PCR was run with 60 Vbeta primers and 13 Jbeta primers. Repertoires were generated with immunoSEQ multiplex PCR, while TCRdb's copy carries only in-frame clones and drops some. The table records approximately 190,000 clones, 75% to 90% of them present only once. The sequence was obtained from a man under 40 in good health and CMV-seronegative. The sequenced sample was PBMCs. The chain is built from TRBV2 and TRBJ1-1; D remains unclear. The CDR3 DNA sequence: TGTGCCAGCAGCGAGGGCTGGGGCACTGAAGCTTTCTTT. Encoded protein: CASSEGWGTEAFF.